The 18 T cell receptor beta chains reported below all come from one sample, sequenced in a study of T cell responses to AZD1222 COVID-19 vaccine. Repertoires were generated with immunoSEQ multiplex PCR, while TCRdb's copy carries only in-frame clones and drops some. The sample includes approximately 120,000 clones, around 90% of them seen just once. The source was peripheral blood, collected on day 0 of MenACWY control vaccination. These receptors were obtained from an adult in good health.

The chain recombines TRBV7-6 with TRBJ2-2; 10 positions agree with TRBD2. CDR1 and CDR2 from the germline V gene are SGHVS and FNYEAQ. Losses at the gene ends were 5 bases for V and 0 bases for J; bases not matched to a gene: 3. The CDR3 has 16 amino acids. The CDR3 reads CASSLGLAANTGELFF. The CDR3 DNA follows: TGTGCCAGCAGCCTTGGACTAGCGGCGAACACCGGGGAGCTGTTTTTT.

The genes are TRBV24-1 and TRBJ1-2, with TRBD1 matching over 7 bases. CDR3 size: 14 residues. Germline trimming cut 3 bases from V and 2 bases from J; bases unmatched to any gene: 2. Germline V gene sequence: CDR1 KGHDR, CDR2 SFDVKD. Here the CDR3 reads CATSDQGQNYGYTF. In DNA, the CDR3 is TGTGCCACCAGTGATCAGGGACAGAACTATGGCTACACCTTC.

The CDR3 DNA reads TGTGCCAGCAGTCCTGGCGGTGGGGATGAGCAGTTCTTC. Translation: CASSPGGGDEQFF. The chain uses TRBV28 and TRBJ2-1, with unresolved D. Germline lookup yields CDR1 MDHEN and CDR2 SYDVKM. The germline V and J ends were trimmed by 5 bases and 8 bases, with 13 bases remaining between them. This CDR3 has 13 residues.

CDR3 in amino acids: CASSPRGSISYEQYF. CDR3 sequence (DNA): TGCGCCAGCAGCCCACGGGGCAGTATCAGCTACGAGCAGTACTTC. The genes are TRBV5-1 and TRBJ2-7; D possibly matches TRBD1 or TRBD2 (5 bases each). CDR1 and CDR2 from the germline V gene are SGHRS and YFSETQ. V dropped 4 bases and J dropped 3 bases, with 17 bases sitting between them. The length of the CDR3 is 15 residues.

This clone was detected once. CDR3 in DNA: TGTGCCAGCAGCCGAGGATTTGGAAACACCATATATTTT. Translating it yields CASSRGFGNTIYF. This rearrangement joins TRBV12-3 or TRBV12-4 to TRBJ1-3; unclear D gene. The V end lost 6 bases, the J end lost 3 bases, and 9 bases lay between the germline ends. This CDR3 spans 13 amino acids.

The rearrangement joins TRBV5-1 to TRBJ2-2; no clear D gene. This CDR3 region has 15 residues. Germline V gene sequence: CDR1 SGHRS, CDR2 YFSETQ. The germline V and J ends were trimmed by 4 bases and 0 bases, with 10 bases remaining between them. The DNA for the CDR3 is TGCGCCAGCAGCCATACTACCGCGAACACCGGGGAGCTGTTTTTT. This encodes CASSHTTANTGELFF.

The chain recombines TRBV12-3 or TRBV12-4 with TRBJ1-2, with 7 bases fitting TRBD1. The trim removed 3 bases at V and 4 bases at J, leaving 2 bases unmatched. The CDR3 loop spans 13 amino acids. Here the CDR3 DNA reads TGTGCCAGCAGTTTGGGACAGATCTATGGCTACACCTTC. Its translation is CASSLGQIYGYTF.

The CDR3 nucleotides read TGTGCCAGCAGCTTGGGACTAGCGGGAGGGGGTCCAAAGGGAGAGACCCAGTACTTC. Protein product: CASSLGLAGGGPKGETQYF. The rearrangement links TRBV5-4 to TRBJ2-5; 14 nucleotides agree with TRBD2. The CDR3 is made up of 19 amino acids. CDR1 and CDR2 (germline): SGHNT, YYREEE (reference sequence). V shed 0 bases and J 4 bases; nucleotides not matched to a gene: 11. Full variable domain (outside the CDR3, taken from reference TRBV5-4 and TRBJ2-5): ETGVTQSPTHLIKTRGQQVTLRCSSQSGHNTVSWYQQALGQGPQFIFQYYREEENGRGNFPPRFSGLQFPNYSSELNVNALELDDSALYLCASSLGLAGGGPKGETQYFGPGTRLLVL.

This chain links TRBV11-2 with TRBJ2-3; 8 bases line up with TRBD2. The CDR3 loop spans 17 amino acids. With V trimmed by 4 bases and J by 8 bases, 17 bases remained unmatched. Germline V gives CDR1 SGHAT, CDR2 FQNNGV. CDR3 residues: CASSSNKGLEVAGTQYF. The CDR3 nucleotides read TGTGCCAGCAGCTCGAATAAGGGACTAGAAGTCGCCGGTACGCAGTATTTT.

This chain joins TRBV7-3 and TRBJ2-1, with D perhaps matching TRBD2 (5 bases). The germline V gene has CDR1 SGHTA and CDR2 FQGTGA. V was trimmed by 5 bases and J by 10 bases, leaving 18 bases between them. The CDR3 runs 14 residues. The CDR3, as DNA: TGTGCCAGCAGCCCCGGCCTGCTCGGCGGGGAGCAGTTCTTC. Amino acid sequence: CASSPGLLGGEQFF.

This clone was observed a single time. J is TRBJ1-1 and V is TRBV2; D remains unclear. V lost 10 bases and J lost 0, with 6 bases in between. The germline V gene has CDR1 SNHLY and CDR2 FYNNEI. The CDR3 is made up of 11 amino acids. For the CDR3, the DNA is TGTGCCACAATTATGAACACTGAAGCTTTCTTT. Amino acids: CATIMNTEAFF.

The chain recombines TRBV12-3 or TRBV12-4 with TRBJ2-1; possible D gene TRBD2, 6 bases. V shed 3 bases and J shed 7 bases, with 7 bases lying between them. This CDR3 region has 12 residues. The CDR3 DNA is TGTGCCAGCAGTTTTAGCGGAAATGAGCAGTTCTTC. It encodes CASSFSGNEQFF.

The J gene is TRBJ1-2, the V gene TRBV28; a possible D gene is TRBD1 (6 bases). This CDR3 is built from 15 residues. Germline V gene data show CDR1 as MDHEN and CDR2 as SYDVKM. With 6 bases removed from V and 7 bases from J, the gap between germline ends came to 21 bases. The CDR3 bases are TGTGCCAGCAGCCCATCGACAGGTCCAATGAGTGGCTACACCTTC. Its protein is CASSPSTGPMSGYTF.

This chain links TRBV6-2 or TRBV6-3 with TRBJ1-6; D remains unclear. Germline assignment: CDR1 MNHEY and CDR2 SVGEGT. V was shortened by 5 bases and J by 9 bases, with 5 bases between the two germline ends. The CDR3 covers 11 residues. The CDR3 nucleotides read TGTGCCAGCAGTCATTCTTCACCCCTCCACTTT. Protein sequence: CASSHSSPLHF.

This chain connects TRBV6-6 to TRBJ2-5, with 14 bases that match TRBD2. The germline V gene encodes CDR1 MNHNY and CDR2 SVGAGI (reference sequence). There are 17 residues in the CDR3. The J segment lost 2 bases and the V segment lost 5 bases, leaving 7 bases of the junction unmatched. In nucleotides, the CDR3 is TGTGCCAGCAGTCAAAGACTAGCGGGAGGGAATCAAGAGACCCAGTACTTC. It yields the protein CASSQRLAGGNQETQYF.

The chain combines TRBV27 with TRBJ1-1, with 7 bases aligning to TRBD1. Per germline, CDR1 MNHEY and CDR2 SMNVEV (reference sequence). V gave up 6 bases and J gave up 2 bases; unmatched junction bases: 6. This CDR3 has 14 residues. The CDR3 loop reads CASSLDRLNTEAFF. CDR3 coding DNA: TGTGCCAGCAGCCTGGACAGGTTAAACACTGAAGCTTTCTTT.

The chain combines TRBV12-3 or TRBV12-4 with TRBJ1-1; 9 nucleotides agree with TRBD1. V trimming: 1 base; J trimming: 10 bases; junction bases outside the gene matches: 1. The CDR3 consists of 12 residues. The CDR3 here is CASSLGQGGAFF. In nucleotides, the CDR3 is TGTGCCAGCAGTTTAGGACAGGGGGGAGCTTTCTTT.

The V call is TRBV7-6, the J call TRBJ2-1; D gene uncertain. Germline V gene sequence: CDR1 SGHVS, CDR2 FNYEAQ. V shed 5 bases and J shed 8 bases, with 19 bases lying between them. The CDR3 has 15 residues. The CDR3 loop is CASSALVRGDHEQFF. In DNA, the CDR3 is TGTGCCAGCAGCGCCCTAGTTCGTGGGGATCATGAGCAGTTCTTC.